The present entry profiles one T cell receptor beta chain with its context. Its cognate antigen is unknown. Mismatch with germline at one junction end may stem from a read error. Combining a sample-barcoded 5' primer with a J-beta primer mix, a second PCR ran for roughly 7 to 11 cycles. Per-sample output comprised a minimum of 2.5 million paired-end reads containing CDR3. TCRdb recomputed calls from the 5' RACE reads with MiXCR, one row per CDR3 protein. Among about 1.8 million distinct CDR3 sequences, about 50% were seen once, and the ten largest hold roughly 2.1%. There are 13 residues in the CDR3. Germline loops: CDR1 SEHNR, CDR2 FQNEAQ (reference sequence). This sample is drawn from a study of blood T cells in healthy people across ages. Study-wide results and caveats: Diversity estimates from one million T cells were considered underestimates. More naive CD4+ cells and higher diversity were found in long-lived than in aged donors. Naive and antigen-experienced cells were not separated, limiting conclusive comparison.

The chain is built from TRBV7-9 and TRBJ2-3; D is possibly TRBD1 (5 bases). Sequenced sample: blood. This TCR was sampled from a woman aged 40 to 55 in good health. The CDR3 DNA is TGTGCCGGCAGCTTAGCCAGGGTGGATACGCAGTATTTT. It codes for CAGSLARVDTQYF.